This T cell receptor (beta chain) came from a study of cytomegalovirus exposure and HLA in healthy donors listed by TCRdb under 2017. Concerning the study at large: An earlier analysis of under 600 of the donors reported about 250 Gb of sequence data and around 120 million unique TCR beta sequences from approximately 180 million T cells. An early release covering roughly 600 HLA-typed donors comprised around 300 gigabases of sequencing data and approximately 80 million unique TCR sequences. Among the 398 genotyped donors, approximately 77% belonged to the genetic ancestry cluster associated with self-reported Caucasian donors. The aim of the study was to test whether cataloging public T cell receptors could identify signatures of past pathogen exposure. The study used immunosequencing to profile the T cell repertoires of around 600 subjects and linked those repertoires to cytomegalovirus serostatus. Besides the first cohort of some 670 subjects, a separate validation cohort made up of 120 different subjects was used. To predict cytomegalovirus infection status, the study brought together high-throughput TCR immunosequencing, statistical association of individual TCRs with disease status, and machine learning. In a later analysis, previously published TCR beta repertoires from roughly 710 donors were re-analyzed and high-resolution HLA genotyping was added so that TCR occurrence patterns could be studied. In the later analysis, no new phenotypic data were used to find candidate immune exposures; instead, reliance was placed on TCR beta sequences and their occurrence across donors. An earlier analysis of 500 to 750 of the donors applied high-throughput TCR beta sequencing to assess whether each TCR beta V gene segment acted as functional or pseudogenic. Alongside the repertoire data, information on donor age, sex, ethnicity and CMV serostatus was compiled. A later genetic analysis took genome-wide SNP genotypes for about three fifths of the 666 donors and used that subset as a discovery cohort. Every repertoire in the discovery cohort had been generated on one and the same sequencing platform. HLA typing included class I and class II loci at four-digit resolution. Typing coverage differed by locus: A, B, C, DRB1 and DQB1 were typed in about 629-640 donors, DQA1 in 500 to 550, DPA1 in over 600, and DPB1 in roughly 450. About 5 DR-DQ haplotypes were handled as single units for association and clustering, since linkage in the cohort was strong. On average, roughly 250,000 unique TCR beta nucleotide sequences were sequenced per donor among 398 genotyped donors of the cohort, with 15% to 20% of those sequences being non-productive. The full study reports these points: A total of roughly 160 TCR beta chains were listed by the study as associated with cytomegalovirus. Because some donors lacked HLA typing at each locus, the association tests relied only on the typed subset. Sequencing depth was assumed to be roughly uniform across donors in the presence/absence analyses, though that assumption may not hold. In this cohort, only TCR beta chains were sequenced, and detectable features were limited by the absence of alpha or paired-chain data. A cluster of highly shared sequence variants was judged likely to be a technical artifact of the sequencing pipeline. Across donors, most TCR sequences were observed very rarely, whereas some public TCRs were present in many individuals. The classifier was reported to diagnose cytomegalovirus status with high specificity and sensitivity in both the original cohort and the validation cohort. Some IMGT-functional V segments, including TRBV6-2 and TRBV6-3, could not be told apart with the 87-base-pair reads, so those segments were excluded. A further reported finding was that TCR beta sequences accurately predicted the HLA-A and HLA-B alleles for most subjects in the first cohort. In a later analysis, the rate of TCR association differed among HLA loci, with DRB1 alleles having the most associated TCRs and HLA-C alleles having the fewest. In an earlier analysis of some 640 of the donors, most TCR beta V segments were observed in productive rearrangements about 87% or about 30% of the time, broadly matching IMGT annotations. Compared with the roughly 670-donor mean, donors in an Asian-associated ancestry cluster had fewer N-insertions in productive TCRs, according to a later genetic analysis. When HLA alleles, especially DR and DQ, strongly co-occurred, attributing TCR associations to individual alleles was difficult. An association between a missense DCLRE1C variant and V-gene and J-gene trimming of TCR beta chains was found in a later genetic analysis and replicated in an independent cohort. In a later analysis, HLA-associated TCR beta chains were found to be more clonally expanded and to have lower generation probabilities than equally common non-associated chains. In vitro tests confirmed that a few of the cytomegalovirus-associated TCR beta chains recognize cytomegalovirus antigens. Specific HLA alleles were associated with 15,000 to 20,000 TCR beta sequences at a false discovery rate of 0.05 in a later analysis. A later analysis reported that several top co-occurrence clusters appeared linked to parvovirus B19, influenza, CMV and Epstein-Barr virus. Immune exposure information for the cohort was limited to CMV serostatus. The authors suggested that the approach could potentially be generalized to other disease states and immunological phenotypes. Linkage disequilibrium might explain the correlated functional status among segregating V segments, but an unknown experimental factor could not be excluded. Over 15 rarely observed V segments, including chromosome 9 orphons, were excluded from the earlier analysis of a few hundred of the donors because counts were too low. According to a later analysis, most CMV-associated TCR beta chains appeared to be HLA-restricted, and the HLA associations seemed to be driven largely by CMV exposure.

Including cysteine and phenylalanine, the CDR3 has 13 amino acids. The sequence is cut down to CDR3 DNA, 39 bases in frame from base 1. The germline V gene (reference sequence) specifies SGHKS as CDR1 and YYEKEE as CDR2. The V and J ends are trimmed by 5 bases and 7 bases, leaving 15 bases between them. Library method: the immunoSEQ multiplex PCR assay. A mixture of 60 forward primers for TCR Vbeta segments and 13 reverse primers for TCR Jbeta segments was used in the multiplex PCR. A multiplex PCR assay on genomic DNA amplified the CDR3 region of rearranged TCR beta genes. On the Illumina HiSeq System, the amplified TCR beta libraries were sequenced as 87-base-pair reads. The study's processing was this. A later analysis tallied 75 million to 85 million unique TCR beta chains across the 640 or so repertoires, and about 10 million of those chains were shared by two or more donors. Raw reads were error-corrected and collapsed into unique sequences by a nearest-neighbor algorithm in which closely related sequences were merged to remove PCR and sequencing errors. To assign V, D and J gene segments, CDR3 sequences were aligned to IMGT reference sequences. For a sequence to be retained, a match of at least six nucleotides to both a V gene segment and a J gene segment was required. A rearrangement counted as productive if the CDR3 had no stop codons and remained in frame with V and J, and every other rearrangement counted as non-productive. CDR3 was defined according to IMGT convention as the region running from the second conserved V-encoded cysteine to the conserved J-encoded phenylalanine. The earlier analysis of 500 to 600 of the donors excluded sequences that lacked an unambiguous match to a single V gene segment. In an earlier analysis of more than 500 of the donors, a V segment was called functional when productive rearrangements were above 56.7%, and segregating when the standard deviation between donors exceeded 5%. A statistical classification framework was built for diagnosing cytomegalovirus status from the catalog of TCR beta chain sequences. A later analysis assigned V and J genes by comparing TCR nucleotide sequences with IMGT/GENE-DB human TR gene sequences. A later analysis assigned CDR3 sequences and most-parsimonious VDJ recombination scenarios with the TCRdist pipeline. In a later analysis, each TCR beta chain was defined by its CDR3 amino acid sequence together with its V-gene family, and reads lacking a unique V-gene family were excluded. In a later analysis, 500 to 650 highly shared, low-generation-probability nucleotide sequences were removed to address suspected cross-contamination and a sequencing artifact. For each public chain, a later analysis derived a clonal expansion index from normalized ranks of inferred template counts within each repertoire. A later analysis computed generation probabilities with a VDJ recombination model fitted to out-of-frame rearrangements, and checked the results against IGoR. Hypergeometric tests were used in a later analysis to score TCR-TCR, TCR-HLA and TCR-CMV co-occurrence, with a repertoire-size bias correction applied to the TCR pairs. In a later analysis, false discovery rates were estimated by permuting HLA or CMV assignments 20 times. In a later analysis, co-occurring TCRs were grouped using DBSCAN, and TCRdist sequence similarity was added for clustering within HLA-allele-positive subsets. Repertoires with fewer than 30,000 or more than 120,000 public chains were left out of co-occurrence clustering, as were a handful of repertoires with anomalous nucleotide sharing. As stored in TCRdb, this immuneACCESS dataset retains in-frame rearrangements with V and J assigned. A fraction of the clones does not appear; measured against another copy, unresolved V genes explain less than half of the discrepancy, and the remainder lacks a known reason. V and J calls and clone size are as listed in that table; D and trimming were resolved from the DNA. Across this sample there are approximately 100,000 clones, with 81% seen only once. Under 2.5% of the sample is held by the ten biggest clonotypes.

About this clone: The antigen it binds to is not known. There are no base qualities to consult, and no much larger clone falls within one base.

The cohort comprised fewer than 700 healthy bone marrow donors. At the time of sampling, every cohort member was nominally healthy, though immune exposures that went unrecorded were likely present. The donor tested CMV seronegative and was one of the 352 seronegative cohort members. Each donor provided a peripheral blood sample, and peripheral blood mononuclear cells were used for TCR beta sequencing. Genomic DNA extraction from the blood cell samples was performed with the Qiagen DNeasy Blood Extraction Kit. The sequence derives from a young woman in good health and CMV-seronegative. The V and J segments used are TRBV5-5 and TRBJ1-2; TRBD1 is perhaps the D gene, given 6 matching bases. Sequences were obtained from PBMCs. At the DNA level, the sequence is TGTGCCAGCAGTCCGGACAGCGGGGGTGGCTACACCTTC. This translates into CASSPDSGGGYTF.